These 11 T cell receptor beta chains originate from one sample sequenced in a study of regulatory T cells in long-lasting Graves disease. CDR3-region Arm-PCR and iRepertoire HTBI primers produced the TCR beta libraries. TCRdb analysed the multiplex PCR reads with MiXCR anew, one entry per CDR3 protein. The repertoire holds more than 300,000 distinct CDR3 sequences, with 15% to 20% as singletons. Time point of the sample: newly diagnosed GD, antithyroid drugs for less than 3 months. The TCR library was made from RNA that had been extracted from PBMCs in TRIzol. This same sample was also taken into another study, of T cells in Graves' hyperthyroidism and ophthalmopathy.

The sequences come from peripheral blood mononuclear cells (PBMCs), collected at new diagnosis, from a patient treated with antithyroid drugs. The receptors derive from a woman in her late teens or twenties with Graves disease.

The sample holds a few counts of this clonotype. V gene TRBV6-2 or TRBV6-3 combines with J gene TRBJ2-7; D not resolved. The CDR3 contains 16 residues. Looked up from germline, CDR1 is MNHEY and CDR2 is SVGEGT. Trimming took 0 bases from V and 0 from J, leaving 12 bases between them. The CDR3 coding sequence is TGTGCCAGCAGTTACTCCGGCGGCCGAAACTCCTACGAGCAGTACTTC. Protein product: CASSYSGGRNSYEQYF.

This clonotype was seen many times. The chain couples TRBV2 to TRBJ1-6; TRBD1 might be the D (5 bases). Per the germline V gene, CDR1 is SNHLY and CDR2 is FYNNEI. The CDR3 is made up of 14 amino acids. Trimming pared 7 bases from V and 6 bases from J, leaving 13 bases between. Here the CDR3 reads CASTSGVFNSPLHF. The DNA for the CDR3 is TGTGCCAGCACGTCGGGGGTCTTTAATTCACCCCTCCACTTT.

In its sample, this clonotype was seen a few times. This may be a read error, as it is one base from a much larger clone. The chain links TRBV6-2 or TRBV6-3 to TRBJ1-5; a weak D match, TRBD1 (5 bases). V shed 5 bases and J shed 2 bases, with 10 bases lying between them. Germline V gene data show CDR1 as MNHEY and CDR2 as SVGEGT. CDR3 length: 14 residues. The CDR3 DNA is TGTGCCAGCAGTGGACCGGGGGGCAATCAGCCCCAGCATTTT. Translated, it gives CASSGPGGNQPQHF.

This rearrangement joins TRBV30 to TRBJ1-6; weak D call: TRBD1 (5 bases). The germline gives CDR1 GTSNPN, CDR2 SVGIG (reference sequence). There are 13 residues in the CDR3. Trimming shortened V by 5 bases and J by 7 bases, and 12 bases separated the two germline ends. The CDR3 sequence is CAWVREGNSPLHF. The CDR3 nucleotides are TGTGCCTGGGTTAGAGAGGGGAATTCACCCCTCCACTTT.

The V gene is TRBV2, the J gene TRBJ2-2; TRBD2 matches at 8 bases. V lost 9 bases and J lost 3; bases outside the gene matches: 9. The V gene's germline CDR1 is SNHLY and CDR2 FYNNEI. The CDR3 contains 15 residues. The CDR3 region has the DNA TGTGCCAGAGGGGAGACGGGAGGGTACACCGGGGAGCTGTTTTTT. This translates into CARGETGGYTGELFF.

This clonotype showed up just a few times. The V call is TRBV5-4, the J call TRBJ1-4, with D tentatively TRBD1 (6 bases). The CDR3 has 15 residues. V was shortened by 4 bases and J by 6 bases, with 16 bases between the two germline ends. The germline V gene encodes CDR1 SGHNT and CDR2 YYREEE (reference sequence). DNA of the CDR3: TGTGCCAGCAGCCCGAGAGGGGGAAGGGATGAAAAACTGTTTTTT. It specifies CASSPRGGRDEKLFF.

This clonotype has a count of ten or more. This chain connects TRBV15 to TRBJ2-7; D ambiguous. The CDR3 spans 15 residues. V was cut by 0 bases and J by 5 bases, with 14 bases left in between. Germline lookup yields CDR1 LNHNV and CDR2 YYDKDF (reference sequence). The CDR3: CATSRDSVKTNEQYF. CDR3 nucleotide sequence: TGTGCCACCAGCAGAGATTCGGTAAAAACTAACGAGCAGTACTTC. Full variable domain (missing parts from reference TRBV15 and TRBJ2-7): DAMVIQNPRYQVTQFGKPVTLSCSQTLNHNVMYWYQQKSSQAPKLLFHYYDKDFNNEADTPDNFQSRRPNTSFCFLDIRSPGLGDTAMYLCATSRDSVKTNEQYFGPGTRLTVT.

CDR3 in DNA: TGTGCCAGCAGTACCCTCCCCCAGCACAAGGAGTTTAATTCACCCCTCCACTTT. This gives the protein CASSTLPQHKEFNSPLHF. This sequence joins TRBV6-1 and TRBJ1-6, with D uncertain. The CDR3 has 18 residues. Trimming stripped 5 bases from V and 6 bases from J, with 23 bases between. Looked up from germline, CDR1 is MNHNS and CDR2 is SASEGT.

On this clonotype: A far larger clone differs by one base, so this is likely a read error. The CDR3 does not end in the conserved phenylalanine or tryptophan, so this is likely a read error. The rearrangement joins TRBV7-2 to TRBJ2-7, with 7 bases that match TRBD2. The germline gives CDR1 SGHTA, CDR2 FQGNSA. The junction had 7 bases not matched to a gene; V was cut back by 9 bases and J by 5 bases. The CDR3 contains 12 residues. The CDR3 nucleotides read TGTGCCAGTTCTAGCGGTACCGACGAGCAGTACTCC. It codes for CASSSGTDEQYS.

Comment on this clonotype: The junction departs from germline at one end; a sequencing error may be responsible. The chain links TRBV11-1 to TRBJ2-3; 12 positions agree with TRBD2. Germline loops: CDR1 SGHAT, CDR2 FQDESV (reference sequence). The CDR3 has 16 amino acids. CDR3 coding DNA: TGTGCCGGCAGCCTACTAGCGGGGGGATACACAGATACGCAGTATTTT. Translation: CAGSLLAGGYTDTQYF.

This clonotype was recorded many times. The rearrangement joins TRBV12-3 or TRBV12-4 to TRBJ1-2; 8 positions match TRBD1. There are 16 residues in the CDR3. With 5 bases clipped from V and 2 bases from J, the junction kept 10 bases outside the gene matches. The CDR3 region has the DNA TGTGCCAGCAGTGACCCCGGACAGGGAGAGAACTATGGCTACACCTTC. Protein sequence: CASSDPGQGENYGYTF.